Many counts were recorded for the clone carrying this T cell receptor (beta chain). The sample is drawn from a study of T cells in Graves' hyperthyroidism and ophthalmopathy. The germline V gene has CDR1 GTSNPN and CDR2 SVGIG (reference sequence). The CDR3 extends over 13 amino acids. V was pared by 2 bases and J by 1 base, with 8 bases between. RNA transcripts were the template for amplifying TCR beta CDR3 regions. The HTBI primer set served for first-round RT-PCR of the TCR CDR3. TCRdb re-derived calls from the multiplex PCR reads in MiXCR, one entry per CDR3 protein. Of approximately 700,000 distinct CDR3 sequences listed, about 16% are singletons.

The sequence came from a man younger than 35 with Graves' hyperthyroidism. What was sequenced was blood. The chain uses TRBV30 and TRBJ1-1; D gene unclear. CDR3 nucleotides: TGTGCCTGGAGTCGTCGGCAGAACACTGAAGCTTTCTTT. Encoded protein: CAWSRRQNTEAFF.